The clone carrying this TCR beta chain showed up just a few times. What it recognizes is unknown. CD4+ and CD8+ T cells were sorted from PBMCs stained for CD3, CD4 and CD8. The authors extracted RNA and reverse transcribed it into cDNA as the sequencing template. Assay: immunoSEQ multiplex PCR; the TCRdb copy retains only in-frame clones and omits some. The table includes 150,000 or so clones, roughly 50% detected once. Germline CDR1 reads SGHDN; CDR2 reads FVKESK. The length of the CDR3 is 20 residues. The ends were cut back, 4 bases at V and 0 bases at J, with 25 bases in the middle. This specimen belongs to a study of CD8+ T cells in alopecia areata. Study as a whole: It was oral tofacitinib, at 5 to 10 mg twice daily, that treated patients received. Overall study findings and caveats: Sequences from scalp samples also cover resident alphabeta T cells of normal skin. Greater clonality was observed in lesional scalp samples, especially alopecia totalis/universalis, versus normal scalp.

Sequencing input: CD4+ T cells sorted from blood. The source is a human donor with alopecia areata. The V call is TRBV14, the J call TRBJ2-1; D might be TRBD1 or TRBD2, each matching 5 bases. The CDR3 DNA follows: TGTGCCAGCAGCCCCCGGACTCCCCCGAGGGGCTTCAGCTCCTACAATGAGCAGTTCTTC. It encodes CASSPRTPPRGFSSYNEQFF. The whole variable domain, remainder taken from reference TRBV14 and TRBJ2-1, is EAGVTQFPSHSVIEKGQTVTLRCDPISGHDNLYWYRRVMGKEIKFLLHFVKESKQDESGMPNNRFLAERTGGTYSTLKVQPAELEDSGVYFCASSPRTPPRGFSSYNEQFFGPGTRLTVL.